Within the sample, the clone carrying this T cell receptor beta chain is medium-sized (0.01 to 0.1%). Specified time point: recipient sample about 28 days before transplant, after cytoreduction. Measured with immunoSEQ multiplex PCR; TCRdb has only the in-frame clones, and not every one. The profile shows tens of thousands of clones, around 83% of them singletons. This sample was taken from a study of T cell clonotyping in hematopoietic cell transplantation. This TCR came from a woman aged 60-70 years with acute myeloid leukemia. Some clones in this sample may be carry-over from other donors' samples. Sequences were derived from peripheral blood mononuclear cells, sampled before stem cell transplant.

The CDR3 coding sequence is TGCAGCGTTGAATCCGAGAACACCGGGGAGCTGTTTTTT. As protein: CSVESENTGELFF. This chain joins TRBV29-1 and TRBJ2-2; D is uncertain. This CDR3 is 13 amino acids long. Germline CDR1 is SQVTM and CDR2 is ANQGSEA. Trimming shortened V by 2 bases and J by 1 base, and 5 bases separated the two germline ends.